The next 20 T cell receptor beta chains were all read from a single sample in a study of cytomegalovirus exposure and HLA in healthy donors. Vbeta (60) and Jbeta (13) primers were used in the PCR. Here immunoSEQ multiplex PCR was the method, and the copy in TCRdb shows in-frame clones only, minus some. This sample has 150,000 or so clones, with roughly 79% found just once. The material sequenced was PBMCs. Every receptor here comes from a man in his forties or fifties in good health and CMV-seronegative.

Here the CDR3 DNA reads TGTGCCAGCACGGCAGGGATGAACACTGAAGCTTTCTTT. Translating it yields CASTAGMNTEAFF. V is TRBV25-1 and J is TRBJ1-1, with D tentatively TRBD1 (5 bases). CDR1 is MGHDK and CDR2 is SYGVNS in the germline V gene. The length of the CDR3 is 13 residues. Deletions cut 7 bases from V and 0 bases from J, with 9 bases between.

The V call is TRBV2, the J call TRBJ2-5, with a tentative D call TRBD2 (6 bases). The CDR3 is 14 amino acids. Germline assignment: CDR1 SNHLY and CDR2 FYNNEI. The V end lost 8 bases, the J end lost 1 base, and 14 bases lay between the germline ends. This CDR3 reads CASQRERAQETQYF. CDR3 nucleotide sequence: TGTGCCAGCCAACGGGAGCGGGCCCAAGAGACCCAGTACTTC.

V gene TRBV11-2 combines with J gene TRBJ1-4; 7 nucleotides align to TRBD1. V dropped 3 bases and J dropped 8; count of bases not matched to a gene: 12. Germline-derived CDR1 and CDR2 are SGHAT and FQNNGV. The CDR3 covers 16 residues. CDR3 nucleotide sequence: TGTGCCAGCAGCTTTTGGACAGGCCCGGGGCGGGAAAAACTGTTTTTT. This translates into CASSFWTGPGREKLFF.

V gene TRBV11-2 combines with J gene TRBJ2-7; 7 nucleotides align to TRBD2. This CDR3 has 15 amino acids. Germline trimming cut 1 base from V and 1 base from J; bases unmatched to any gene: 4. The germline gives CDR1 SGHAT, CDR2 FQNNGV. CDR3: CASSLGPSGSYEQYF. DNA of the CDR3: TGTGCCAGCAGCTTAGGGCCTAGCGGTTCCTACGAGCAGTACTTC.

The chain joins TRBV27 to TRBJ2-7; TRBD1 agrees at 7 bases. This CDR3 is 17 amino acids long. Germline V gives CDR1 MNHEY, CDR2 SMNVEV (reference sequence). J lost 0 bases, V lost 5 bases, and 13 bases had no gene match. The CDR3 DNA follows: TGTGCCAGCAGTATCCGGATAACAGGGGCCTTCTCCTACGAGCAGTACTTC. Residues: CASSIRITGAFSYEQYF.

The chain joins TRBV5-1 to TRBJ2-3; D not certain. The CDR3 extends over 14 amino acids. V was shortened by 1 base and J by 2 bases, with 8 bases between the two germline ends. CDR1 SGHRS and CDR2 YFSETQ come from the germline V gene. CDR3 sequence: CASSLTEPTDTQYF. CDR3 DNA sequence: TGCGCCAGCAGCTTGACCGAGCCCACAGATACGCAGTATTTT.

The V gene is TRBV9, the J gene TRBJ1-1; possibly TRBD1 for D (5 bases). The germline CDR1 and CDR2 sequences are SGDLS and YYNGEE. V dropped 4 bases and J dropped 4 bases, with 14 bases sitting between them. There are 14 residues in the CDR3. The CDR3 protein is CASSSRGVSTEAFF. As DNA, the CDR3 is TGTGCCAGCAGCTCCCGGGGGGTATCCACTGAAGCTTTCTTT.

This clone was seen once. The chain employs TRBV28 and TRBJ2-2; TRBD2 matches 14 bases. Germline-derived CDR1 and CDR2 are MDHEN and SYDVKM. The CDR3 length is 15 residues. V shed 5 bases and J 6 bases; nucleotides not matched to a gene: 2. CDR3 coding DNA: TGTGCCAGCAGTCCGACTAGCGGGAGGGCCGGGGAGCTGTTTTTT. It codes for CASSPTSGRAGELFF.

This chain uses TRBV9 with TRBJ2-2; D is undetermined. Trimming took 3 bases from V and 1 from J, leaving 7 bases between them. The CDR3 is made up of 14 amino acids. In germline, CDR1 is SGDLS, CDR2 YYNGEE. CDR3 in amino acids: CASSAAGNTGELFF. The CDR3 DNA reads as TGTGCCAGCAGCGCCGCAGGGAACACCGGGGAGCTGTTTTTT.

The chain combines TRBV30 with TRBJ2-3, with a tentative D call TRBD1 (5 bases). The CDR3 consists of 15 residues. The germline V gene encodes CDR1 GTSNPN and CDR2 SVGIG (reference sequence). Trimming cost V 2 bases and J 3 bases, with 15 bases left between them. The CDR3 DNA is TGTGCCTGGAGTTGGGCTATCTCAGGGACAGATACGCAGTATTTT. Translated, it gives CAWSWAISGTDTQYF.

This chain links TRBV15 with TRBJ2-3; 9 positions agree with TRBD2. Trimming took 1 base from V and 2 from J; bases not matched to a gene: 13. The CDR3 sequence is 19 residues long. Germline V gives CDR1 LNHNV, CDR2 YYDKDF (reference sequence). The CDR3: CATSRGFIYSGGDTDTQYF. DNA for the CDR3: TGTGCCACCAGCAGAGGGTTCATCTATAGCGGGGGAGACACAGATACGCAGTATTTT.

This clone was seen only a few times. CDR3: CASSPPPGVFGYGYTF. For the CDR3, the DNA is TGTGCCAGCAGCCCTCCCCCGGGGGTCTTCGGATATGGCTACACCTTC. V gene TRBV7-6 combines with J gene TRBJ1-2; the D gene is possibly TRBD1 (5 bases). V was pared by 5 bases and J by 5 bases, with 21 bases between. The CDR3 runs 16 residues. The germline gives CDR1 SGHVS, CDR2 FNYEAQ.

This sequence joins TRBV6-4 and TRBJ2-1; a possible D gene is TRBD2 (5 bases). The CDR3 loop spans 21 amino acids. In germline, CDR1 is MRHNA, CDR2 SNTAGT. The V and J ends lost 0 bases and 2 bases respectively, with 26 bases between them. CDR3 in DNA: TGTGCCAGCAGTGACTCGAAATTATATCTAGCTCTCGTGGTCCCCTACAATGAGCAGTTCTTC. Translating gives CASSDSKLYLALVVPYNEQFF.

Note on this clone: This same CDR3 is encoded by further DNA sequences in the sample. The J gene is TRBJ1-1, the V gene TRBV7-2; D is unresolved. The CDR3 covers 15 residues. Germline V gives CDR1 SGHTA, CDR2 FQGNSA. V shed 0 bases and J shed 4 bases, with 12 bases lying between them. In nucleotides, the CDR3 is TGTGCCAGCAGCTTAGCGCGAGAACGGGGCACTGAAGCTTTCTTT. Encoded protein: CASSLARERGTEAFF.

The table lists this clone with a few counts. The V call is TRBV10-3, the J call TRBJ1-2, with 8 bases lining up with TRBD1. The J segment lost 2 bases and the V segment lost 7 bases, leaving 6 bases of the junction unmatched. The CDR3 is 14 amino acids. Germline values: CDR1 ENHRY, CDR2 SYGVKD. Here the CDR3 reads CAIMGTGRNYGYTF. CDR3 nucleotides: TGTGCCATCATGGGGACAGGACGAAACTATGGCTACACCTTC.

The rearrangement uses TRBV6-5 and TRBJ1-2, with 8 bases lining up with TRBD1. J lost 3 bases, V lost 2 bases, and 8 bases had no gene match. The CDR3 totals 16 residues. CDR1 and CDR2 (germline): MNHEY, SVGAGI. CDR3 loop: CASSYRQGISDYGYTF. In DNA, the CDR3 is TGTGCCAGCAGTTACCGACAGGGGATCAGTGACTATGGCTACACCTTC.

The V and J genes are TRBV9 and TRBJ2-7; D possibly corresponds to TRBD2 (6 bases). The V end was cut by 3 bases, the J end by 9 bases, with 28 bases between. This CDR3 is built from 17 residues. Per germline, CDR1 SGDLS and CDR2 YYNGEE. The CDR3 region has the DNA TGTGCCAGCAGCGCCCAGGAGCTAGCGCGAGCGTCCGTTTGGCAGTACGTC. Residues: CASSAQELARASVWQYV.

Comment on this clone: At one end, the junction sequence differs from germline, possibly due to a read error. V gene TRBV28 combines with J gene TRBJ2-4, with a weak D call TRBD1 (6 bases). This CDR3 is built from 14 residues. Germline values: CDR1 MDHEN, CDR2 SYDVKM. The DNA of the CDR3 is TGTGCCAGCAGTTTAGGGGGCACCAAAAACAGTCAGTACTTC. This translates into CASSLGGTKNSQYF.

The rearrangement uses TRBV6-6 and TRBJ2-7; TRBD2 might be the D (5 bases). The CDR3 loop spans 13 amino acids. V dropped 6 bases and J dropped 1 base, with 10 bases sitting between them. Germline V gene lookup returns CDR1 MNHNY and CDR2 SVGAGI (reference sequence). The CDR3 here is CASSRAESYEQYV. The DNA for the CDR3 is TGTGCCAGCAGCCGAGCGGAGTCCTACGAGCAGTACGTC.

V and J are TRBV15 and TRBJ1-1; tentative D call: TRBD1 (6 bases). The germline V gene has CDR1 LNHNV and CDR2 YYDKDF (reference sequence). The V gene lost 0 bases and the J gene lost 4 bases, with 18 bases spanning the gap. This CDR3 has 17 residues. DNA for the CDR3: TGTGCCACCAGCAGAGATCGATTAGGGGGGGCAGGCACTGAAGCTTTCTTT. This encodes CATSRDRLGGAGTEAFF.